The next 4 T cell receptor beta chains were all read from a single sample in a study of control samples from healthy donors and cancer patients. Sequencing used immunoSEQ multiplex PCR; TCRdb keeps in-frame clones, though not all of them. The data show some 90,000 clones, approximately 90% seen once. Sequenced material: blood. Source of these receptors: a woman aged 25-40 years in good health.

The chain uses TRBV6-2 or TRBV6-3 and TRBJ2-7; 11 nucleotides agree with TRBD1. V shed 5 bases, J shed 6 bases, and the junction held 3 bases outside the gene matches. This CDR3 spans 13 amino acids. The germline CDR1 and CDR2 sequences are MNHEY and SVGEGT. CDR3 loop: CASSTGTGGEQYF. As DNA, the CDR3 is TGTGCCAGCAGTACCGGGACAGGGGGCGAGCAGTACTTC.

V and J are TRBV19 and TRBJ1-4; tentatively, D is TRBD1 (5 bases). CDR1 and CDR2 from the germline V gene are LNHDA and SQIVND (reference sequence). Trimming took 3 bases from V and 0 from J, leaving 11 bases between them. CDR3 length equals 16 residues. The CDR3 reads CASSMRGRATNEKLFF. CDR3 bases: TGTGCCAGTAGTATGAGGGGCCGAGCAACTAATGAAAAACTGTTTTTT.

This clone was seen only once. This sequence joins TRBV24-1 and TRBJ1-1; 8 positions agree with TRBD1. The CDR3 is 13 residues long. The J segment lost 1 base and the V segment lost 9 bases, leaving 3 bases of the junction unmatched. Germline-derived CDR1 and CDR2 are KGHDR and SFDVKD. This chain's CDR3 is CATRGQANTEAFF. The CDR3 region has the DNA TGTGCCACCCGGGGACAGGCGAACACTGAAGCTTTCTTT.

The chain links TRBV19 to TRBJ1-4; a possible D gene is TRBD1 (6 bases). V lost 4 bases, J lost 7 bases, and 13 bases lay in between. The germline V gene encodes CDR1 LNHDA and CDR2 SQIVND (reference sequence). There are 14 residues in the CDR3. This chain's CDR3 is CASSSWQGTEKLFF. The CDR3 DNA sequence: TGTGCCAGTAGTAGCTGGCAGGGGACTGAAAAACTGTTTTTT.